The 29 T cell receptor beta chains below come from one sample, sequenced in a study of OX40 agonist ivuxolimab in advanced cancers. The data were produced by immunoSEQ multiplex PCR, yet TCRdb's version contains in-frame clones alone and is incomplete. The sample has roughly 86,000 clones, about 90% seen once; the top ten hold about 1.1%. The sequences come from CD4+ or CD8+ T cells sorted from blood, collected in a trial of the OX40 agonist ivuxolimab. These receptors were obtained from an adult with an advanced solid tumor such as melanoma, head and neck, liver or kidney cancer.

J is TRBJ2-3 and V is TRBV5-1; D is possibly TRBD2 (5 bases). CDR3 size: 16 residues. V dropped 0 bases and J dropped 0 bases, with 11 bases sitting between them. The germline gives CDR1 SGHRS, CDR2 YFSETQ. The DNA for the CDR3 is TGCGCCAGCAGCTTGGAGTTAAGCGGAAGCACAGATACGCAGTATTTT. It translates to CASSLELSGSTDTQYF.

The CDR3, as DNA: TGTGCCAGCAGTCCCCCGGGACAGGGGATGGGCGAGCAGTACTTC. Translating it yields CASSPPGQGMGEQYF. The chain employs TRBV6-1 and TRBJ2-7; 10 nucleotides line up with TRBD1. CDR1 and CDR2 (germline): MNHNS, SASEGT. This CDR3 spans 15 amino acids. The J segment lost 6 bases and the V segment lost 5 bases, leaving 10 bases of the junction unmatched.

V is TRBV7-9 and J is TRBJ1-4; D is unresolved. CDR3 length: 14 amino acids. V was cut by 5 bases and J by 0 bases, with 7 bases left in between. The germline V gene encodes CDR1 SEHNR and CDR2 FQNEAQ (reference sequence). Here the CDR3 DNA reads TGTGCCAGCAGCCCCGGGACAACTAATGAAAAACTGTTTTTT. Residues: CASSPGTTNEKLFF.

The rearrangement joins TRBV7-4 to TRBJ2-1, with 8 bases fitting TRBD2. The length of the CDR3 is 15 residues. The germline gives CDR1 SGHVT, CDR2 SQSDAQ. The V gene end was trimmed by 7 bases and the J gene end by 6 bases; junction bases not matched to a gene: 11. In nucleotides, the CDR3 is TGTGCCAGCACCATCGGGACTAGAAATTTCAATGAGCAGTTCTTC. This encodes CASTIGTRNFNEQFF. Full variable domain (missing parts from reference TRBV7-4 and TRBJ2-1): GAGVSQSPRYKVAKRGRDVALRCDSISGHVTLYWYRQTLGQGSEVLTYSQSDAQRDKSGRPSGRFSAERPERSVSTLKIQRTEQGDSAVYLCASTIGTRNFNEQFFGPGTRLTVL.

The rearrangement links TRBV6-5 to TRBJ2-6; D not certain. The CDR3 is made up of 13 amino acids. Germline lookup yields CDR1 MNHEY and CDR2 SVGAGI. The V end was cut by 8 bases, the J end by 0 bases, with 5 bases between. CDR3 in amino acids: CASRFSGANVLTF. DNA of the CDR3: TGTGCCAGCCGATTCTCTGGGGCCAACGTCCTGACTTTC.

V and J are TRBV6-6 and TRBJ1-4; D unresolved. V lost 6 bases and J lost 4, with 12 bases in between. The CDR3 spans 14 residues. Germline V CDR1 and CDR2: MNHNY, SVGAGI (reference sequence). Written as DNA, the CDR3 is TGTGCCAGCAGCTCGTCTTGGGGTAATGAAAAACTGTTTTTT. This translates into CASSSSWGNEKLFF.

The J gene is TRBJ1-2, the V gene TRBV6-1; possible D gene TRBD1, 6 bases. V lost 5 bases to trimming and J lost 4 bases, with 8 bases between them. Germline CDR1 reads MNHNS; CDR2 reads SASEGT. This CDR3 comprises 12 residues. The CDR3 nucleotides are TGTGCCAGCAGTAGACAGGCCTATGGCTACACCTTC. It translates to CASSRQAYGYTF.

This chain connects TRBV6-5 to TRBJ2-2; the match to TRBD1 covers 10 bases. V trimming: 2 bases; J trimming: 6 bases; junction bases outside the gene matches: 3. The CDR3 runs to 15 residues. Germline assignment: CDR1 MNHEY and CDR2 SVGAGI. CDR3 in amino acids: CASSYGGTGAGELFF. DNA for the CDR3: TGTGCCAGCAGTTACGGCGGGACAGGGGCCGGGGAGCTGTTTTTT.

V is TRBV6-1 and J is TRBJ2-7, with 10 nucleotides matching TRBD2. Germline lookup yields CDR1 MNHNS and CDR2 SASEGT. V lost 7 bases to trimming and J lost 4 bases; unmatched junction nucleotides: 10. This CDR3 spans 15 amino acids. In DNA form, the CDR3 reads TGTGCCAGCAAGGAATCAGCGGGAGGGTGGTACGAGCAGTACTTC. Translating gives CASKESAGGWYEQYF.

This chain links TRBV30 with TRBJ1-2, with no clear D. V lost 0 bases, J lost 5 bases, and 13 bases lay in between. The germline V gene has CDR1 GTSNPN and CDR2 SVGIG (reference sequence). This CDR3 is built from 14 residues. CDR3 coding DNA: TGTGCCTGGAGTGTACTGGACCTTGGATATGGCTACACCTTC. Translating gives CAWSVLDLGYGYTF.

The rearrangement joins TRBV10-1 to TRBJ2-1; the D gene is possibly TRBD2 (6 bases). CDR1 is WNHNN and CDR2 is SYGVQD in the germline V gene (reference sequence). This CDR3 has 17 amino acids. Trimming cost V 0 bases and J 5 bases, with 17 bases left between them. CDR3 sequence (DNA): TGCGCCAGCAGTGAGTCCAGGGACTCATCTGGAGACAATGAGCAGTTCTTC. This gives the protein CASSESRDSSGDNEQFF.

This chain connects TRBV7-2 to TRBJ2-4; D unclear. The germline V gene has CDR1 SGHTA and CDR2 FQGNSA. The CDR3 has 16 residues. Trimming took off 5 bases at V and 9 bases at J, with 23 bases between the two ends. The CDR3 bases are TGTGCCAGCAGCCCACAACCTACGCAGCGAGTGGGCATTCAGTACTTC. It yields the protein CASSPQPTQRVGIQYF.

This sequence joins TRBV4-1 and TRBJ1-4; D unclear. Trimming stripped 0 bases from V and 4 bases from J, with 6 bases between. This CDR3 has 14 amino acids. The germline V gene has CDR1 MGHRA and CDR2 YSYEKL. In nucleotides, the CDR3 is TGCGCCAGCAGCCAAGATGGGGTTAATGAAAAACTGTTTTTT. This sequence encodes CASSQDGVNEKLFF.

The rearrangement joins TRBV18 to TRBJ1-5, with a tentative D call TRBD1 (6 bases). V lost 6 bases to trimming and J lost 7 bases, with 19 bases between them. This CDR3 has 15 residues. Germline V gene data show CDR1 as KGHSH and CDR2 as LQKENI. The CDR3 coding sequence is TGTGCCAGCTCGGACGACCAGGGAGGGGGACAGCCCCAGCATTTT. Its protein product is CASSDDQGGGQPQHF.

The chain joins TRBV28 to TRBJ1-2, with no clear D. Trimming cost V 5 bases and J 4 bases, with 8 bases left between them. From germline, CDR1 is MDHEN and CDR2 SYDVKM. The CDR3 totals 12 residues. For the CDR3, the DNA is TGTGCCAGCAGTCCCATCGGCTATGGCTACACCTTC. Translating gives CASSPIGYGYTF.

The genes are TRBV11-2 and TRBJ1-3; 7 bases fit TRBD1. V was clipped by 7 bases and J by 2 bases; unmatched bases: 5. Germline assignment: CDR1 SGHAT and CDR2 FQNNGV. There are 14 residues in the CDR3. In DNA, the CDR3 is TGTGCCAGCACCGCGACAGGGACTGGAAACACCATATATTTT. It specifies CASTATGTGNTIYF. The complete variable domain, with remaining parts taken from reference TRBV11-2 and TRBJ1-3, reads EAGVAQSPRYKIIEKRQSVAFWCNPISGHATLYWYQQILGQGPKLLIQFQNNGVVDDSQLPKDRFSAERLKGVDSTLKIQPAKLEDSAVYLCASTATGTGNTIYFGEGSWLTVV.

This chain connects TRBV5-1 to TRBJ1-4; 11 nucleotides align to TRBD1. Germline CDR1 reads SGHRS; CDR2 reads YFSETQ. The CDR3 runs to 14 residues. With 4 bases clipped from V and 5 bases from J, the junction kept 1 base outside the gene matches. CDR3 residues: CASSGTGGNEKLFF. As DNA, the CDR3 is TGCGCCAGCAGCGGGACAGGGGGGAATGAAAAACTGTTTTTT.

The rearrangement joins TRBV5-1 to TRBJ2-7; D gene ambiguous. Trimming stripped 1 base from V and 2 bases from J, with 4 bases between. Germline CDR1 is SGHRS and CDR2 is YFSETQ. This CDR3 is 12 amino acids long. The CDR3 DNA reads as TGCGCCAGCAGCTTGAACACCTACGAGCAGTACTTC. Protein: CASSLNTYEQYF.

A few counts support this clone. This chain uses TRBV11-3 with TRBJ2-3, with 9 bases that match TRBD1. Germline V gene lookup returns CDR1 SGHNT and CDR2 YENEEA. Losses at the gene ends were 1 base for V and 5 bases for J; bases not matched to a gene: 1. This CDR3 contains 14 residues. The CDR3 DNA sequence: TGTGCCAGCAGCTTAGGACAGGGGGGAGATACGCAGTATTTT. Translating gives CASSLGQGGDTQYF.

The chain couples TRBV5-5 to TRBJ1-1; D is perhaps TRBD1 (5 bases). The germline V and J ends were trimmed by 4 bases and 5 bases, with 15 bases remaining between them. Germline V gene lookup returns CDR1 SGHKS and CDR2 YYEKEE (reference sequence). The CDR3 spans 14 residues. This CDR3 reads CASSPGAGWTEAFF. CDR3 coding DNA: TGTGCCAGCAGCCCCGGGGCTGGGTGGACTGAAGCTTTCTTT.

The gene calls are TRBV28 and TRBJ1-2; possible D gene TRBD1, 5 bases. CDR1 is MDHEN and CDR2 is SYDVKM in the germline V gene. Trimming removed 4 bases from V and 4 bases from J, with 13 bases in between. The CDR3 extends over 14 amino acids. This chain's CDR3 is CASSYTGRVYGYTF. The CDR3 region has the DNA TGTGCCAGCAGTTATACAGGTCGGGTCTATGGCTACACCTTC.

This chain uses TRBV27 with TRBJ1-1, with 10 bases aligning to TRBD1. The CDR3 runs to 14 residues. Germline-derived CDR1 and CDR2 are MNHEY and SMNVEV (reference sequence). V lost 3 bases and J lost 4; bases outside the gene matches: 2. DNA of the CDR3: TGTGCCAGCAGTTTCGACAGGGGGCCCACTGAAGCTTTCTTT. Translated: CASSFDRGPTEAFF.

The rearrangement uses TRBV28 and TRBJ2-1; 7 bases map to TRBD1. There are 15 residues in the CDR3. J was trimmed by 3 bases and V by 5 bases; bases with no gene match: 7. From germline, CDR1 is MDHEN and CDR2 SYDVKM. The CDR3 sequence is CASSPIRDSYNEQFF. In nucleotides, the CDR3 is TGTGCCAGCAGTCCCATCCGGGACAGCTACAATGAGCAGTTCTTC.

This chain connects TRBV28 to TRBJ2-7; 7 nucleotides line up with TRBD2. The CDR3 totals 14 residues. Germline loops: CDR1 MDHEN, CDR2 SYDVKM. V gave up 2 bases and J gave up 4 bases; unmatched junction bases: 5. The CDR3 protein is CASSLGTTKYEQYF. CDR3 bases: TGTGCCAGCAGTTTAGGGACTACCAAATACGAGCAGTACTTC.

V usage is TRBV27 and J usage is TRBJ1-2; D is undetermined. This CDR3 is 14 amino acids long. The germline V and J ends were trimmed by 6 bases and 8 bases, with 19 bases remaining between them. CDR1 is MNHEY and CDR2 is SMNVEV in the germline V gene (reference sequence). The DNA for the CDR3 is TGTGCCAGCAGGGATTCCGGGCCTATAGGCGGCTACACCTTC. Translated: CASRDSGPIGGYTF.

The genes are TRBV5-1 and TRBJ2-1; the D gene is possibly TRBD1 (5 bases). Trimming stripped 0 bases from V and 0 bases from J, with 13 bases between. Germline CDR1 is SGHRS and CDR2 is YFSETQ. The CDR3 sequence is 17 residues long. CDR3 protein: CASSLGVRVSSYNEQFF. CDR3 sequence (DNA): TGCGCCAGCAGCTTGGGAGTCAGGGTTAGCTCCTACAATGAGCAGTTCTTC.

This chain joins TRBV6-6 and TRBJ1-1; D is unresolved. This CDR3 has 15 amino acids. Germline V CDR1 and CDR2: MNHNY, SVGAGI (reference sequence). Trimming left V 2 bases short and J 6 bases short, with 16 bases between. This CDR3 is CASSYLGVLTPEAFF. The CDR3 DNA is TGTGCCAGCAGTTACCTAGGTGTCCTTACCCCTGAAGCTTTCTTT.

The chain is built from TRBV7-2 and TRBJ1-2; 9 positions match TRBD1. The CDR3 length is 13 residues. Germline CDR1 is SGHTA and CDR2 is FQGNSA. The V segment lost 5 bases and the J segment 7 bases; nucleotides outside the gene matches: 5. CDR3 coding DNA: TGTGCCAGCAGCACGAACAGGGGGCTTGGCTACACCTTC. It encodes CASSTNRGLGYTF.

The chain joins TRBV9 to TRBJ2-1; possibly TRBD2 for D (6 bases). The CDR3 has 16 amino acids. Germline values: CDR1 SGDLS, CDR2 YYNGEE. Trimming cost V 0 bases and J 6 bases, with 16 bases left between them. The CDR3 region is CASSVDSGADGNEQFF. The CDR3 DNA sequence: TGTGCCAGCAGCGTAGATTCGGGAGCGGACGGCAATGAGCAGTTCTTC. The complete variable domain, with remaining parts taken from reference TRBV9 and TRBJ2-1, reads DSGVTQTPKHLITATGQRVTLRCSPRSGDLSVYWYQQSLDQGLQFLIQYYNGEERAKGNILERFSAQQFPDLHSELNLSSLELGDSALYFCASSVDSGADGNEQFFGPGTRLTVL.